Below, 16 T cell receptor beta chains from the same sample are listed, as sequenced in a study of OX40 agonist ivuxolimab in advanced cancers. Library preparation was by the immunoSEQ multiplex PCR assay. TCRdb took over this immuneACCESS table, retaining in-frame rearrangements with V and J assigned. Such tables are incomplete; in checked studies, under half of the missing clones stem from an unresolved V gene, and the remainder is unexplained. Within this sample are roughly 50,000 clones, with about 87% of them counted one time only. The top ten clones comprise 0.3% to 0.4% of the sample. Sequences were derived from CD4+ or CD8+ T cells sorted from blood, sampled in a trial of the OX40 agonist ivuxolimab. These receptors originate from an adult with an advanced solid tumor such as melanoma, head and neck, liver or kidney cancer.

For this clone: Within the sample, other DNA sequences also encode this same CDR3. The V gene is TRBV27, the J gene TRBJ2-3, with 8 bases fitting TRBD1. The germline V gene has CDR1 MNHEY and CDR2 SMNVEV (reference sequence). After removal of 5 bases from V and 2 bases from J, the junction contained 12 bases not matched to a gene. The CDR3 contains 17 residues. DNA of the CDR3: TGTGCCAGCAGTCTCACTTACCAGGGGGCTTCCACAGATACGCAGTATTTT. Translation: CASSLTYQGASTDTQYF.

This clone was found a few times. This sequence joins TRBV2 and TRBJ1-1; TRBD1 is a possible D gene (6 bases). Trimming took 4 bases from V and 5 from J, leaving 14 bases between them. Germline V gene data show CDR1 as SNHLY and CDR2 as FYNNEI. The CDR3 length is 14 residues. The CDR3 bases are TGTGCCAGCAGTGGTATGGGGGCGGGGACTGAAGCTTTCTTT. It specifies CASSGMGAGTEAFF.

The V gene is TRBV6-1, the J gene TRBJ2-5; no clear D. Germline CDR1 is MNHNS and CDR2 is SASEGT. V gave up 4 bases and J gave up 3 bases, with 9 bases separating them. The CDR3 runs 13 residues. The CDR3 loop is CASSVAPKETQYF. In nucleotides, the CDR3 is TGTGCCAGCAGTGTGGCTCCGAAAGAGACCCAGTACTTC.

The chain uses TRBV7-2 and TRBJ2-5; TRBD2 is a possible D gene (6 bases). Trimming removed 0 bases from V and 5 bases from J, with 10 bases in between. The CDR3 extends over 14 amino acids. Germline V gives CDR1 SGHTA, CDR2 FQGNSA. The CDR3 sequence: CASSLAGRGETQYF. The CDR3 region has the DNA TGTGCCAGCAGCTTAGCGGGCCGGGGGGAGACCCAGTACTTC.

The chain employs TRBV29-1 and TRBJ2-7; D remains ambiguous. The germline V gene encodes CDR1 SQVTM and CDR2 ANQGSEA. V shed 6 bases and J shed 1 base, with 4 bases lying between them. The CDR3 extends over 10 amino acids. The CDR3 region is CSVGSYEQYF. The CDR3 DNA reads TGCAGCGTCGGATCCTACGAGCAGTACTTC.

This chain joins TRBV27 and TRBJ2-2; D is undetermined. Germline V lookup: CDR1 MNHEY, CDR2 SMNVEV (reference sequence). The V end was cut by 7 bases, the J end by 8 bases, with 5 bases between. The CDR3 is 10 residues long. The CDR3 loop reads CASIPGELFF. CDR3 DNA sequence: TGTGCCAGCATCCCTGGGGAGCTGTTTTTT.

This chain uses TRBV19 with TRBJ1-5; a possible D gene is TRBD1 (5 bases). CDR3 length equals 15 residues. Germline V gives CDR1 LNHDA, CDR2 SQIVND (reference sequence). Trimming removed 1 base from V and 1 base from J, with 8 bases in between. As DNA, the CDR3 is TGTGCCAGTAGTATAGTTGGACACAGCAATCAGCCCCAGCATTTT. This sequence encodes CASSIVGHSNQPQHF. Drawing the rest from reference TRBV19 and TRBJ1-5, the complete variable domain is DGGITQSPKYLFRKEGQNVTLSCEQNLNHDAMYWYRQDPGQGLRLIYYSQIVNDFQKGDIAEGYSVSREKKESFPLTVTSAQKNPTAFYLCASSIVGHSNQPQHFGDGTRLSIL.

This CDR3 is CASSLEIYRDWKGAGEQFF. As DNA, the CDR3 is TGTGCCAGCAGCTTAGAAATCTACCGGGACTGGAAAGGGGCGGGCGAGCAGTTCTTC. The chain is built from TRBV7-9 and TRBJ2-1; tentatively, D is TRBD2 (6 bases). CDR3 length: 19 amino acids. Germline loops: CDR1 SEHNR, CDR2 FQNEAQ (reference sequence). The V end lost 1 base, the J end lost 10 bases, and 29 bases lay between the germline ends.

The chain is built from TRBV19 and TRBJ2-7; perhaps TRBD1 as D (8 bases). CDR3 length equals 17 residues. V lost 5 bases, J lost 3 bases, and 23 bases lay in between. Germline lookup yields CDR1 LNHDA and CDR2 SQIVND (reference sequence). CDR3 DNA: TGTGCCAGTAGTTCCCGGACAGGGAGGGTCACAAACTACGAGCAGTACTTC. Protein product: CASSSRTGRVTNYEQYF.

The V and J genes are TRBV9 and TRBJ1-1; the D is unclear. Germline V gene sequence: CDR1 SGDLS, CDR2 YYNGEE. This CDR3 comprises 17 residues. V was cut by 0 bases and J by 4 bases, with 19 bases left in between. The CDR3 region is CASSVEGRGIRSTEAFF. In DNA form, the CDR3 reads TGTGCCAGCAGCGTAGAGGGTCGGGGAATCCGAAGCACTGAAGCTTTCTTT.

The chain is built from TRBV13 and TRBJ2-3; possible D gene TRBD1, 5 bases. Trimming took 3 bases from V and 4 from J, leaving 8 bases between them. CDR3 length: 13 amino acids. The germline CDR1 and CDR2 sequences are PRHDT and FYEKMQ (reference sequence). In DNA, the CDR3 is TGTGCCAGCAGCTTGGTAGGGGCAGATACGCAGTATTTT. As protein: CASSLVGADTQYF.

CDR3 residues: CASSVQETQYF. In nucleotides, the CDR3 is TGTGCCAGCAGTGTCCAAGAGACCCAGTACTTC. The chain joins TRBV2 to TRBJ2-5, with D uncertain. CDR3 length: 11 residues. Germline V gene lookup returns CDR1 SNHLY and CDR2 FYNNEI. V lost 4 bases and J lost 1, with 1 base in between.

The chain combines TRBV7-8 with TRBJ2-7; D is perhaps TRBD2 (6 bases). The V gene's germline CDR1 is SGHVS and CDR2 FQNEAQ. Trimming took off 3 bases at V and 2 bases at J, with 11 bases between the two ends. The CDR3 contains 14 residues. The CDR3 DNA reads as TGTGCCAGCAGCTTGTCGCGGGGCACCTACGAGCAGTACTTC. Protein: CASSLSRGTYEQYF.

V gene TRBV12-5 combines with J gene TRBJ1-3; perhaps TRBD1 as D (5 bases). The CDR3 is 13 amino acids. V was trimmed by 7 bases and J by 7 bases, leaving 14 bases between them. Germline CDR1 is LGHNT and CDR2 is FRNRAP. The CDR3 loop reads CASANAGGNTIYF. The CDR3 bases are TGTGCTAGTGCAAACGCTGGGGGGAACACCATATATTTT.

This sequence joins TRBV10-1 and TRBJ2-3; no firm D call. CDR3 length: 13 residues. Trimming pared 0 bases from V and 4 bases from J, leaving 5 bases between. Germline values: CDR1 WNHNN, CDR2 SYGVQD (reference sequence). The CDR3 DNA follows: TGCGCCAGCAGTGAGTCGACTGCAGATACGCAGTATTTT. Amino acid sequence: CASSESTADTQYF.

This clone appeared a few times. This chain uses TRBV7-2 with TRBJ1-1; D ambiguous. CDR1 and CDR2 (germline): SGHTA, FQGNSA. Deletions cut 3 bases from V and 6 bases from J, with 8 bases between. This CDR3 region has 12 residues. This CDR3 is CASSFYGAEAFF. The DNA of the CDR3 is TGTGCCAGCAGCTTCTATGGGGCTGAAGCTTTCTTT.